This TCR beta chain appears in the sequencing data of a study of T cell repertoires in cytomegalovirus infection. Turning to the study itself: Based on public TCR beta signatures, there were indications of CMV infection and of a matching HLA type.

The CDR3 consists of 16 residues. After removal of 6 bases from V and 4 bases from J, the junction contained 12 bases not matched to a gene. Findings and limits, study-wide: Based on cumulative public TCR beta family frequency, carriers of CMV plus the relevant HLA were identified. In two of eight donors, the top clonotype was HLA-C-restricted CMV-specific.

This clonotype was observed at least ten times. The target antigen is unknown. TCRdb passed the reads through MiXCR, listing each CDR3 protein once. The sample consists of more than 250,000 distinct CDR3 sequences, roughly an eighth of them appearing once. The chain recombines TRBV12-3 or TRBV12-4 with TRBJ2-1; 7 nucleotides line up with TRBD2. The sequenced material came from PBMCs. The TCR sequence derives from a human donor in good health (CMV status not recorded). Some clones in this sample may be carry-over from other donors' samples. The CDR3 DNA reads TGTGCCAGCAGCCGAGTTGACCCCGGGGGGTACAATGAGCAGTTCTTC. It encodes CASSRVDPGGYNEQFF.